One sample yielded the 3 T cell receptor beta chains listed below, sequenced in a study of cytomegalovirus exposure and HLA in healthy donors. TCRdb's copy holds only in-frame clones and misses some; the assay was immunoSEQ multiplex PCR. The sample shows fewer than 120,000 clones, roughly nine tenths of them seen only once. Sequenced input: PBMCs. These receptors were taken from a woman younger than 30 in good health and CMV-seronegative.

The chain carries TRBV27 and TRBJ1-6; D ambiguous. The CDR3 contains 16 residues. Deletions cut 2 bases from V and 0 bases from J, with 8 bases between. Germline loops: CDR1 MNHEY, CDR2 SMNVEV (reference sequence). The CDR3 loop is CASSLIGVSYNSPLHF. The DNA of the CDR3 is TGTGCCAGCAGTTTAATAGGAGTCTCCTATAATTCACCCCTCCACTTT.

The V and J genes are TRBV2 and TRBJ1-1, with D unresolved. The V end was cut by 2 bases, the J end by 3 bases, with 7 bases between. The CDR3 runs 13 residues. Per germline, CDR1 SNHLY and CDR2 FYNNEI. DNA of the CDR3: TGTGCCAGCAGTGAACCCCGTCACACTGAAGCTTTCTTT. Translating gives CASSEPRHTEAFF.

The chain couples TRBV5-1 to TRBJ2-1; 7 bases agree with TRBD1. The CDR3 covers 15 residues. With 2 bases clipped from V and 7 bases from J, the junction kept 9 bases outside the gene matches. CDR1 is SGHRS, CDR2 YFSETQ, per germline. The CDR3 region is CASSLLLNRGNEQFF. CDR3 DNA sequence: TGCGCCAGCAGCTTACTTCTAAACAGGGGTAATGAGCAGTTCTTC. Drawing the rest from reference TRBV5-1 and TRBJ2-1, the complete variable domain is KAGVTQTPRYLIKTRGQQVTLSCSPISGHRSVSWYQQTPGQGLQFLFEYFSETQRNKGNFPGRFSGRQFSNSRSEMNVSTLELGDSALYLCASSLLLNRGNEQFFGPGTRLTVL.